The 11 T cell receptor beta chains below all came from one sample that was sequenced in a study of blood T cell repertoires in COVID-19. Sequenced by immunoSEQ multiplex PCR; TCRdb stores in-frame clones only, minus some. In the table there are 200,000 or so clones, approximately 84% of which are singletons. Material for sequencing was peripheral blood. The receptors come from a woman aged 65 to 85 with active or convalescent COVID-19.

The chain carries TRBV3-1 (or the pseudogene TRBV3-2) and TRBJ1-5; D not resolved. Trimming shortened V by 2 bases and J by 5 bases, and 7 bases separated the two germline ends. CDR1 is LGHDT, CDR2 YNNKEL, per germline (reference sequence). The CDR3 is made up of 13 amino acids. The CDR3 here is CASSQWRDQPQHF. The CDR3 nucleotides are TGTGCCAGCAGCCAATGGCGGGATCAGCCCCAGCATTTT.

V gene TRBV2 combines with J gene TRBJ2-7; TRBD1 is a possible D gene (5 bases). The CDR3 loop spans 12 amino acids. The germline gives CDR1 SNHLY, CDR2 FYNNEI. V gave up 7 bases and J gave up 2 bases, with 9 bases separating them. The CDR3 spells CASILTAYEQYF. The CDR3 DNA is TGTGCCAGCATATTGACAGCCTACGAGCAGTACTTC.

This clone occurred once. This chain uses TRBV7-9 with TRBJ1-2; 7 nucleotides line up with TRBD1. The junction had 22 bases not matched to a gene; V was cut back by 3 bases and J by 6 bases. Per the germline V gene, CDR1 is SEHNR and CDR2 is FQNEAQ (reference sequence). The CDR3 contains 19 residues. The CDR3 is CASSFNHPLEGQQLNGYTF. As DNA, the CDR3 is TGTGCCAGCAGCTTCAACCACCCTCTCGAGGGACAGCAGTTAAATGGCTACACCTTC.

This clone has a single count. CDR3 in amino acids: CSASKGVNQPQHF. The CDR3 region has the DNA TGCAGTGCTAGTAAAGGGGTCAATCAGCCCCAGCATTTT. The V call is TRBV20-1, the J call TRBJ1-5, with a weak D call TRBD1 (5 bases). Deletions cut 3 bases from V and 3 bases from J, with 9 bases between. CDR1 is DFQATT and CDR2 is SNEGSKA in the germline V gene (reference sequence). The length of the CDR3 is 13 residues.

The V and J genes are TRBV18 and TRBJ2-1; 8 bases match TRBD1. The V gene's germline CDR1 is KGHSH and CDR2 LQKENI. This CDR3 region has 15 residues. Trimming cost V 2 bases and J 6 bases; bases outside gene matches: 6. The CDR3: CASSPNQGAPNEQFF. The CDR3, as DNA: TGTGCCAGCTCACCAAACCAGGGGGCCCCCAATGAGCAGTTCTTC.

This chain joins TRBV7-9 and TRBJ1-1, with D unclear. The CDR3 has 14 amino acids. Germline CDR1 and CDR2: SEHNR and FQNEAQ (reference sequence). V gave up 3 bases and J gave up 3 bases, with 11 bases separating them. As DNA, the CDR3 is TGTGCCAGCAGCTTCCGGGAGGGTGACACTGAAGCTTTCTTT. Encoded protein: CASSFREGDTEAFF. The complete variable domain, with remaining parts taken from reference TRBV7-9 and TRBJ1-1, reads DTGVSQNPRHKITKRGQNVTFRCDPISEHNRLYWYRQTLGQGPEFLTYFQNEAQLEKSRLLSDRFSAERPKGSFSTLEIQRTEQGDSAMYLCASSFREGDTEAFFGQGTRLTVV.

This sequence joins TRBV7-9 and TRBJ2-1; 8 bases fit TRBD2. Germline-derived CDR1 and CDR2 are SEHNR and FQNEAQ (reference sequence). This CDR3 is built from 16 residues. Germline trimming cut 5 bases from V and 3 bases from J; bases unmatched to any gene: 9. The CDR3 sequence: CASSPPGLGGYNEQFF. The DNA of the CDR3 is TGTGCCAGCAGCCCACCGGGACTAGGAGGCTACAATGAGCAGTTCTTC.

The chain uses TRBV6-5 and TRBJ1-1; TRBD1 matches at 7 bases. Germline values: CDR1 MNHEY, CDR2 SVGAGI. V trimming: 6 bases; J trimming: 1 base; junction bases outside the gene matches: 2. This CDR3 comprises 13 residues. DNA of the CDR3: TGTGCCAGCAGGCGGGACAGGAACACTGAAGCTTTCTTT. Its protein product is CASRRDRNTEAFF.

This clone was seen only a few times. V usage is TRBV4-2 and J usage is TRBJ1-2, with 8 bases identical to TRBD1. In germline, CDR1 is LGHNA, CDR2 YNFKEQ. The CDR3 loop spans 18 amino acids. V was pared by 2 bases and J by 1 base, with 12 bases of the junction left unmatched. The CDR3 spells CASSQLWTGPNINYGYTF. CDR3 in DNA: TGTGCCAGCAGCCAATTATGGACAGGGCCCAATATTAACTATGGCTACACCTTC.

The chain recombines TRBV19 with TRBJ2-7, with TRBD2 matching over 7 bases. The V gene's germline CDR1 is LNHDA and CDR2 SQIVND (reference sequence). The CDR3 spans 15 residues. The ends lost 3 bases at V and 5 bases at J; junction bases unmatched: 10. Written as DNA, the CDR3 is TGTGCCAGTAGTATGCCCCAGGGAGGGACCCACGAGCAGTACTTC. This encodes CASSMPQGGTHEQYF.

The sample holds many counts of this clone. The chain carries TRBV7-3 and TRBJ2-1; D gene ambiguous. V was cut by 3 bases and J by 7 bases, with 4 bases left in between. Germline assignment: CDR1 SGHTA and CDR2 FQGTGA. This CDR3 comprises 11 residues. CDR3 nucleotides: TGTGCCAGCAGCTTCGGGAATGAGCAGTTCTTC. This encodes CASSFGNEQFF.